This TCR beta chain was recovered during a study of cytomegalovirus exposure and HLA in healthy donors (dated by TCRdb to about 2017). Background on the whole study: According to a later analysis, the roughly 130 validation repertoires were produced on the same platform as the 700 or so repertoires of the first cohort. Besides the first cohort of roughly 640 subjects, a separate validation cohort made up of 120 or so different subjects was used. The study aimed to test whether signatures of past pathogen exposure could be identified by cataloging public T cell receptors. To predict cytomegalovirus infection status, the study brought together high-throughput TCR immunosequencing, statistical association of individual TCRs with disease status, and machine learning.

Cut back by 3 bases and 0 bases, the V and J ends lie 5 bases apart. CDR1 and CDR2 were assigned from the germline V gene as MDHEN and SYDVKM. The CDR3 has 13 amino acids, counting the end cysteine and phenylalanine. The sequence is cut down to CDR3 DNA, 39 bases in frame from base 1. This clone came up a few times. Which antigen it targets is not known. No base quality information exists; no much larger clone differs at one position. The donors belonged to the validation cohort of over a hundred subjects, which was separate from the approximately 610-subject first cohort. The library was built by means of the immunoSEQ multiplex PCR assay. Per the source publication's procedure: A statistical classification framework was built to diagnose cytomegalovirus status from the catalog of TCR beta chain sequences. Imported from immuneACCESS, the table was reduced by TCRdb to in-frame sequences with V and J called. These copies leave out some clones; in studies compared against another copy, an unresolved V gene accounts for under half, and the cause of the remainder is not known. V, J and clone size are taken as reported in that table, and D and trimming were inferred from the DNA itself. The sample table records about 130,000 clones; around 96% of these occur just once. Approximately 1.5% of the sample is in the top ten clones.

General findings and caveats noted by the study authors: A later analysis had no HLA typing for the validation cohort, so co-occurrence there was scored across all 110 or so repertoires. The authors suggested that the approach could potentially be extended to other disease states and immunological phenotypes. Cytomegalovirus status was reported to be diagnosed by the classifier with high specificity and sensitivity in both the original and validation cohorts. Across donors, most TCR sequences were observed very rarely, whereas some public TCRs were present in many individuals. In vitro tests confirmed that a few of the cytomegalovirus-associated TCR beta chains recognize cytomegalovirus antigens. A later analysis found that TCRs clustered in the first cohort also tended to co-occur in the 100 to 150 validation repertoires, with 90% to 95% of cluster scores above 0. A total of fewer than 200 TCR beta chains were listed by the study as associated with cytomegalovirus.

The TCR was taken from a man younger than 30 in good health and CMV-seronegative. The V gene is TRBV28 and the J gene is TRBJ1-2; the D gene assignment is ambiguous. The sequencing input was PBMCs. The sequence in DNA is TGTGCCAGCAGTTTTCTTACTAACTATGGCTACACCTTC. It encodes CASSFLTNYGYTF.